This T cell receptor beta chain was captured by sequencing in a study of blood T cell repertoires in COVID-19. Trimming took 0 bases from V and 3 from J, leaving 14 bases between them. Germline V gene sequence: CDR1 MNHEY, CDR2 SVGAGI. The CDR3 runs 16 residues. Original handling: Amplification with reference gene primers provided the estimates of nucleated cell counts. Here immunoSEQ multiplex PCR was the method, and the copy in TCRdb shows in-frame clones only, minus some. V and J calls and clone size are as listed in that table; D and trimming were resolved from the DNA. The repertoire consists of approximately 140,000 clones, with 80% to 90% occurring once and the leading ten covering around 8%.

The sequenced sample consisted of peripheral blood. This sequence joins TRBV6-5 and TRBJ1-1; D is perhaps TRBD1 (6 bases). The sequence derives from a woman aged 55-69 years with COVID-19, enrolled during active disease. The CDR3 coding sequence is TGTGCCAGCAGTTACTCGGGCAGGGGAGGGGACACTGAAGCTTTCTTT. Amino acid sequence: CASSYSGRGGDTEAFF.